This T cell receptor beta chain was captured by sequencing in a study of T cell changes during pregnancy in multiple sclerosis. TCRdb's copy holds only in-frame clones and misses some; the assay was immunoSEQ multiplex PCR. The sample contains about 57,000 clones, less than 95% of which appear only once. The sequencing used peripheral blood, collected after pregnancy. The sequence was collected from a female donor in good health, enrolled as a control in a pregnancy study.

The CDR3 coding sequence is TGTGCCACTGGGACTAGCGGGATCACCGCAGATACGCAGTATTTT. The encoded protein is CATGTSGITADTQYF. The chain links TRBV10-3 to TRBJ2-3; 13 bases fit TRBD2. The V and J ends lost 10 bases and 4 bases, in that order; junction bases with no gene match: 8. This CDR3 comprises 15 residues. In germline, CDR1 is ENHRY, CDR2 SYGVKD.